This TCR beta chain was recorded in a study of response to subunit inactivated influenza vaccine. This clonotype occurred a few times. Unmatched junction bases numbered 9, after V lost 1 base and J lost 7 bases. Germline lookup yields CDR1 DFQATT and CDR2 SNEGSKA (reference sequence). This CDR3 has 15 residues. TCRdb independently ran MiXCR on the RT-PCR reads; one entry per CDR3 protein. The data contain 500,000 to 650,000 distinct CDR3 sequences, roughly 8.2% of them singletons. The chain is built from TRBV20-1 and TRBJ1-1, with 10 bases that match TRBD1. Sequenced here: PBMCs from blood, sampled about 23 months after vaccination. The sequence was collected from a man in his fifties or sixties who received an inactivated influenza vaccine. Here the CDR3 DNA reads TGCAGTGCTAGAGCCCCCACAGACAGGGGGCTTGAAGCTTTCTTT. Translated, it gives CSARAPTDRGLEAFF.